Each of the 6 T cell receptor beta chains below was sequenced from the same sample in a study of cytomegalovirus exposure and HLA in healthy donors. 13 Jbeta primers and 60 Vbeta primers were used for the PCR. Sequencing was performed with immunoSEQ multiplex PCR; in TCRdb, only in-frame clones are kept and a portion is missing. The sample has approximately 75,000 clones; approximately 82% are singletons. Sequencing input: PBMCs. These TCRs come from a man between 65 and 85 years old in good health and CMV-seropositive.

This clone was counted only a few times. The chain joins TRBV7-2 to TRBJ2-1; 8 bases fit TRBD2. Looked up from germline, CDR1 is SGHTA and CDR2 is FQGNSA. V trimming: 6 bases; J trimming: 4 bases; junction bases outside the gene matches: 8. The CDR3 is 15 residues long. Written as DNA, the CDR3 is TGTGCCAGCAGACTCCCGACTAGCGTATACAATGAGCAGTTCTTC. It is translated as CASRLPTSVYNEQFF.

The V and J genes are TRBV27 and TRBJ1-1, with 10 bases aligning to TRBD1. V lost 3 bases, J lost 0 bases, and 13 bases stayed unmatched. There are 19 residues in the CDR3. CDR1 and CDR2 (germline): MNHEY, SMNVEV (reference sequence). For the CDR3, the DNA is TGTGCCAGCAGTTTGGGACAGGGGAGATCGATTTCCATGAACACTGAAGCTTTCTTT. The encoded protein is CASSLGQGRSISMNTEAFF.

This clone was counted a single time. V usage is TRBV10-3 and J usage is TRBJ1-2, with 10 nucleotides matching TRBD1. V shed 10 bases, J shed 8 bases, and the junction held 10 bases outside the gene matches. The CDR3 runs 13 residues. The V gene's germline CDR1 is ENHRY and CDR2 SYGVKD. As DNA, the CDR3 is TGTGCCAGCAGGGACAGGGGATCAAAAGGCTACACCTTC. This translates into CASRDRGSKGYTF.

The chain couples TRBV7-2 to TRBJ2-1; 8 nucleotides match TRBD2. This CDR3 has 15 amino acids. Per the germline V gene, CDR1 is SGHTA and CDR2 is FQGNSA. V dropped 6 bases and J dropped 7; count of bases not matched to a gene: 11. This CDR3 is CASSLSGGPVNEQFF. The CDR3 region has the DNA TGTGCCAGCAGTCTATCGGGAGGGCCAGTGAATGAGCAGTTCTTC.

On this clone: Mismatch with germline at one junction end may stem from a read error. The chain combines TRBV7-7 with TRBJ2-3; 8 nucleotides match TRBD2. Germline V lookup: CDR1 SSHAT, CDR2 FNYEAQ (reference sequence). The CDR3 runs 14 residues. The CDR3 here is CASSPTSGTDTQYF. CDR3 nucleotides: TGTGCTAGCAGCCCGACTAGCGGCACAGATACGCAGTATTTT. Full variable domain (remainder filled in from reference TRBV7-7 and TRBJ2-3): GAGVSQSPRYKVTKRGQDVTLRCDPISSHATLYWYQQALGQGPEFLTYFNYEAQPDKSGLPSDRFSAERPEGSISTLTIQRTEQRDSAMYRCASSPTSGTDTQYFGPGTRLTVL.

The chain uses TRBV27 and TRBJ1-5; D may be TRBD1 (6 bases). The V and J ends lost 7 bases and 2 bases respectively, with 15 bases between them. CDR1 MNHEY and CDR2 SMNVEV come from the germline V gene (reference sequence). The CDR3 has 15 residues. CDR3 sequence reads: CASNPIGGGNQPQHF. The DNA of the CDR3 is TGTGCCAGCAACCCAATAGGGGGGGGCAATCAGCCCCAGCATTTT.